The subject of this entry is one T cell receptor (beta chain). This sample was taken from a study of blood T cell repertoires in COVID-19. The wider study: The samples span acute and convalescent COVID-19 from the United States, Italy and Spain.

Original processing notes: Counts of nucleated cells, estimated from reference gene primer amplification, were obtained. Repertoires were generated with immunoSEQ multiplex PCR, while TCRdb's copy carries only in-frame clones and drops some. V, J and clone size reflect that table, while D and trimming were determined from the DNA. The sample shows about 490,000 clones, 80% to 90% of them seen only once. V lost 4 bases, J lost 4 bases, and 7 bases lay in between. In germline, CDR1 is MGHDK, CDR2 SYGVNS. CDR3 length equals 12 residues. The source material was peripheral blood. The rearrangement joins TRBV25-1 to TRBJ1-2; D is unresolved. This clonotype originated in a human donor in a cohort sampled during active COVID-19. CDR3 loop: CASSAGSYGYTF. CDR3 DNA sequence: TGTGCCAGCAGTGCCGGGAGCTATGGCTACACCTTC.